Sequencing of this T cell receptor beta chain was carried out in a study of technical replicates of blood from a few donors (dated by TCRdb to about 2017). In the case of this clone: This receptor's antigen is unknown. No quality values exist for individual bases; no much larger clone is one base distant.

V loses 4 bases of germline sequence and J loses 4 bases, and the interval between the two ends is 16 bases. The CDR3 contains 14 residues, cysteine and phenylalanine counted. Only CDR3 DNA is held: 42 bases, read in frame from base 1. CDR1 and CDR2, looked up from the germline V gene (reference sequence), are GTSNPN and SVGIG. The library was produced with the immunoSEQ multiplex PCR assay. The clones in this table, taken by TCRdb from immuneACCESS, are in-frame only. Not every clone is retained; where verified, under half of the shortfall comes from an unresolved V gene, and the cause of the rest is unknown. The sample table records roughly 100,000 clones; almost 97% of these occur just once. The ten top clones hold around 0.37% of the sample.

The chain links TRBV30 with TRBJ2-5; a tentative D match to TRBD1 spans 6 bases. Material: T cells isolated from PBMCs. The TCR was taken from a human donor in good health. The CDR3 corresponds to CAWMPLGAGETQYF. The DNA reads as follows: TGTGCCTGGATGCCGCTGGGGGCGGGAGAGACCCAGTACTTC. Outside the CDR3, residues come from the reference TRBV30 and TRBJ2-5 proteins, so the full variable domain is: SQTIHQWPATLVQPVGSPLSLECTVEGTSNPNLYWYRQAAGRGLQLLFYSVGIGQISSEVPQNLSASRPQDRQFILSSKKLLLSDSGFYLCAWMPLGAGETQYFGPGTRLLVL.